This entry lists 5 T cell receptor beta chains sequenced from one sample in a study of CD8 T cells in ankylosing spondylitis. One entry per CDR3 protein results from TCRdb running MiXCR on the 5' RACE reads. The sample records around 430,000 distinct CDR3 sequences, roughly 15% being singletons. General observations from the study: Several highly homologous variants made up a TCR beta motif, and this motif appeared characteristic of ankylosing spondylitis blood.

Their antigens remain unidentified. Sequenced sample: blood, either unsorted or a sorted T cell fraction (not recorded which). These TCRs come from a male donor with ankylosing spondylitis.

This clonotype has only a few counts. The gene calls are TRBV7-8 and TRBJ2-2; no reliable D call. The V gene's germline CDR1 is SGHVS and CDR2 FQNEAQ. This CDR3 comprises 14 residues. CDR3 DNA: TGTTCAACCCAACAAGCGTTGTACACCGGGGAGCTGTTTTTT. This translates into CSTQQALYTGELFF.

The chain uses TRBV11-2 and TRBJ1-2; possibly TRBD1 for D (6 bases). V gave up 3 bases and J gave up 3 bases, with 14 bases separating them. This CDR3 is built from 15 residues. CDR1 and CDR2 (germline): SGHAT, FQNNGV. The CDR3 loop is CASSFGEKGDYGYTF. The CDR3 DNA follows: TGTGCCAGCAGCTTCGGGGAGAAGGGGGACTATGGCTACACCTTC.

V usage is TRBV6-9 and J usage is TRBJ2-7; 7 nucleotides align to TRBD1. Losses at the gene ends were 10 bases for V and 3 bases for J; bases not matched to a gene: 12. Germline CDR1 and CDR2: MNHGY and SVAAGI. CDR3 length equals 14 residues. CDR3 sequence (DNA): TGTGCCAACATGAGAAGGGGACAGATCTACGAGCAGTACTTC. Protein: CANMRRGQIYEQYF.

V is TRBV7-2 and J is TRBJ2-3, with 7 bases identical to TRBD2. This CDR3 has 16 amino acids. The germline V gene has CDR1 SGHTA and CDR2 FQGNSA. V lost 2 bases, J lost 11 bases, and 16 bases stayed unmatched. This CDR3 is CASSLFTSDGSAGQYF. Here the CDR3 DNA reads TGTGCCAGCAGCTTATTCACTAGCGATGGATCTGCGGGGCAGTATTTT.

In its sample, this clonotype was seen a few times. The CDR3 DNA sequence: TGTGCCAGCAGCTCGACTAGCGGGAGGGCCGGGGAGCTGTTTTTT. This sequence encodes CASSSTSGRAGELFF. The chain carries TRBV7-8 and TRBJ2-2, with 14 nucleotides matching TRBD2. V dropped 4 bases and J dropped 6; count of bases not matched to a gene: 1. Germline CDR1 SGHVS, CDR2 FQNEAQ. The CDR3 is 15 residues long.